This TCR beta chain was documented in a study of blood T cell repertoires in COVID-19. At the level of the study: The United States, Italy and Spain were the sources of the acute and convalescent COVID-19 samples.

The ends lost 3 bases at V and 8 bases at J; junction bases unmatched: 1. Germline CDR1 reads GTSNPN; CDR2 reads SVGIG (reference sequence). The CDR3 totals 11 residues. In the source study's methods: Estimated nucleated cell counts came from reference gene primer amplification. Some clones are missing from TCRdb's copy, which holds only in-frame ones; the method was immunoSEQ multiplex PCR. V, J and clone size derive from that table, while D and trimming were established from the DNA sequence. The repertoire includes 100,000 to 130,000 clones, about 91% of them detected once, and around 7% sits in the top ten.

Source material: peripheral blood. This sequence was found in a man in his forties or fifties with active or convalescent COVID-19. The J gene is TRBJ2-3, the V gene TRBV30, with TRBD2 matching 8 bases. The CDR3 sequence: CAWSREGTQYF. The CDR3 DNA sequence: TGTGCCTGGAGCCGGGAGGGTACGCAGTATTTT.